The 6 T cell receptor beta chains listed next were all sequenced from one sample in a study of cytomegalovirus exposure and HLA in healthy donors. Amplification used 60 Vbeta primers and 13 Jbeta primers. Measured with immunoSEQ multiplex PCR; TCRdb has only the in-frame clones, and not every one. The sample includes about 190,000 clones, about 77% seen only once; the top ten take approximately 5%. The sequencing input was PBMCs. The receptors here all came from a young man in good health and CMV-seropositive.

The V call is TRBV28, the J call TRBJ1-2; possible D gene TRBD1, 6 bases. Germline V gene sequence: CDR1 MDHEN, CDR2 SYDVKM. Trimming removed 11 bases from V and 7 bases from J, with 23 bases in between. CDR3 size: 14 residues. The CDR3 region is CAAMRWGQGTGYTF. CDR3 sequence (DNA): TGTGCCGCCATGAGGTGGGGGCAGGGGACTGGCTACACCTTC.

The CDR3 DNA reads as TGTGCCAGCAGAGGGGGCCTTTGGCAGCCCCAGCATTTT. Translation gives CASRGGLWQPQHF. The V call is TRBV6-5, the J call TRBJ1-5; 7 bases line up with TRBD1. The CDR3 spans 13 residues. Looked up from germline, CDR1 is MNHEY and CDR2 is SVGAGI. Germline trimming cut 6 bases from V and 7 bases from J; bases unmatched to any gene: 6.

This sequence joins TRBV29-1 and TRBJ1-4; 7 bases align to TRBD1. Looked up from germline, CDR1 is SQVTM and CDR2 is ANQGSEA. J gave up 7 bases and V 7 bases, and 9 bases lay outside the gene matches. The CDR3 is 13 residues long. CDR3 sequence reads: CSAKRQGGEKLFF. The DNA of the CDR3 is TGCAGCGCCAAACGACAGGGCGGTGAAAAACTGTTTTTT.

V is TRBV10-3 and J is TRBJ2-2; tentatively, D is TRBD2 (5 bases). The germline V gene has CDR1 ENHRY and CDR2 SYGVKD. Trimming cost V 4 bases and J 4 bases, with 13 bases left between them. The CDR3 spans 15 residues. CDR3: CAISAALGGTGELFF. DNA of the CDR3: TGTGCCATCAGTGCCGCCCTCGGAGGCACCGGGGAGCTGTTTTTT.

This clone appeared a single time. The chain carries TRBV7-9 and TRBJ2-5; 10 positions agree with TRBD2. Germline CDR1 reads SEHNR; CDR2 reads FQNEAQ (reference sequence). Germline trimming cut 8 bases from V and 3 bases from J; bases unmatched to any gene: 6. CDR3 length: 14 residues. CDR3 bases: TGTGCCAGCCGGACTAGCGGCGCAGAAGAGACCCAGTACTTC. As protein: CASRTSGAEETQYF. Full variable domain (missing parts from reference TRBV7-9 and TRBJ2-5): DTGVSQNPRHKITKRGQNVTFRCDPISEHNRLYWYRQTLGQGPEFLTYFQNEAQLEKSRLLSDRFSAERPKGSFSTLEIQRTEQGDSAMYLCASRTSGAEETQYFGPGTRLLVL.

This clone was counted a few times. The V call is TRBV6-5, the J call TRBJ2-1; no definite D call. The CDR3 covers 15 residues. Germline V gene lookup returns CDR1 MNHEY and CDR2 SVGAGI. The V end was cut by 2 bases, the J end by 1 base, with 9 bases between. CDR3 sequence reads: CASSYQIPSYNEQFF. The CDR3 nucleotides are TGTGCCAGCAGTTACCAGATTCCTTCCTACAATGAGCAGTTCTTC.